The 6 T cell receptor beta chains listed next were all sequenced from one sample in a study of Ad26.COV2.S vaccination and SARS-CoV-2 variants. TCRdb keeps only in-frame clones here, not all; method: immunoSEQ multiplex PCR. The table records just over 350,000 clones, about 90% of them present only once. The sample was peripheral blood, taken after recovery from COVID-19. All receptors come from a human donor who had recovered from COVID-19.

V gene TRBV6-5 combines with J gene TRBJ2-2, with 8 bases lining up with TRBD2. The CDR3 is 15 amino acids. V was clipped by 7 bases and J by 8 bases; unmatched bases: 12. Germline assignment: CDR1 MNHEY and CDR2 SVGAGI. The CDR3 DNA reads TGTGCCAGCACCACAAGACAAGCGGGGGATGGGGAGCTGTTTTTT. This codes for CASTTRQAGDGELFF.

Points on this clone: Other DNA sequences in the same sample also yield this CDR3. The chain has TRBV9 and TRBJ2-7; D possibly matches TRBD1 or TRBD2 (5 bases each). The length of the CDR3 is 14 residues. V lost 3 bases, J lost 7 bases, and 17 bases lay in between. The germline CDR1 and CDR2 sequences are SGDLS and YYNGEE. CDR3 protein: CASSGYPGRGEQYF. Here the CDR3 DNA reads TGTGCCAGCAGCGGCTATCCGGGACGGGGAGAGCAGTACTTC.

This clone was picked up one time. The genes are TRBV7-9 and TRBJ2-3; D gene unclear. Germline lookup yields CDR1 SEHNR and CDR2 FQNEAQ (reference sequence). V lost 7 bases and J 5 bases, leaving 7 bases between the germline ends. There are 11 residues in the CDR3. CDR3 nucleotide sequence: TGTGCCAGCACCCCGGGAGATACGCAGTATTTT. Encoded protein: CASTPGDTQYF.

The genes are TRBV18 and TRBJ1-5; 9 positions match TRBD1. Germline-derived CDR1 and CDR2 are KGHSH and LQKENI. The ends lost 2 bases at V and 2 bases at J; junction bases unmatched: 4. The CDR3 contains 16 residues. The CDR3 bases are TGTGCCAGCTCACCAGGAAGACAGGGGGGCAATCAGCCCCAGCATTTT. It yields the protein CASSPGRQGGNQPQHF.

CDR3 coding DNA: TGTGCCAGCAGCCCCGGACAGGGAGGTCAGCCCCAGCATTTT. Its translation is CASSPGQGGQPQHF. This sequence joins TRBV7-2 and TRBJ1-5; TRBD1 matches 8 bases. The CDR3 loop spans 14 amino acids. CDR1 is SGHTA and CDR2 is FQGNSA in the germline V gene. J lost 6 bases, V lost 5 bases, and 6 bases had no gene match.

J is TRBJ2-3 and V is TRBV5-1; TRBD2 is a possible D gene (5 bases). Germline lookup yields CDR1 SGHRS and CDR2 YFSETQ. V lost 1 base and J 5 bases, leaving 23 bases between the germline ends. The CDR3 length is 18 residues. The CDR3 DNA reads as TGCGCCAGCAGCTTGAATCCCGCGGGCTCAACCCAACTAGATACGCAGTATTTT. It translates to CASSLNPAGSTQLDTQYF.